This T cell receptor beta chain is drawn from a study of T cell responses to AZD1222 COVID-19 vaccine. Study as a whole: Pooling covered second doses at about 4 or about 12 weeks.

TCRdb's copy holds only in-frame clones and misses some; the assay was immunoSEQ multiplex PCR. The top ten clones hold more than 4.5% of a sample with about 140,000 clones, 80% to 95% of them seen once. The V and J ends lost 5 bases and 0 bases respectively, with 10 bases between them. The V gene's germline CDR1 is LGHDT and CDR2 YNNKEL (reference sequence). The CDR3 consists of 15 residues. The gene calls are TRBV3-1 (or the pseudogene TRBV3-2) and TRBJ1-4, with D unresolved. This sample comprised peripheral blood, obtained on day 0 of AZD1222 vaccination. The receptor was derived from an adult in good health. This CDR3 is CASSEHGSTNEKLFF. DNA of the CDR3: TGTGCCAGCAGCGAGCACGGGTCAACTAATGAAAAACTGTTTTTT.